This T cell receptor beta chain was captured by sequencing in a study of brain T cells in children with intractable seizures. Overall study findings and caveats: Only CDR3 sequence similarity suggested viral specificity, without known HCMV serostatus.

TCRdb's copy holds only in-frame clones and misses some; the assay was immunoSEQ multiplex PCR. The repertoire has approximately 330,000 clones, over 90% of them found once; the top ten carry about 5.8%. Time point indicated: blood from clinic visit 5 months post-surgery; TSC patient then seizure free. Sequencing was limited to surgery cases with top T cell transcript signatures in brain tissue. Comment on this clone: Its antigen is unknown.

The sequences come from peripheral blood, collected roughly 5 months after surgery. This clonotype was obtained from a boy younger than two with tuberous sclerosis and intractable seizures.

The CDR3 is CASSSSQGGKNIQYF. The CDR3 region has the DNA TGTGCCAGCAGTTCGAGTCAGGGAGGGAAAAACATTCAGTACTTC. This chain joins TRBV27 and TRBJ2-4, with TRBD2 matching over 7 bases. Unmatched junction bases numbered 7, after V lost 4 bases and J lost 4 bases. The CDR3 is made up of 15 amino acids. Germline lookup yields CDR1 MNHEY and CDR2 SMNVEV (reference sequence).